Sequencing of this TCR beta chain was carried out in a study of T cell responses to AZD1222 COVID-19 vaccine. The protocol was immunoSEQ multiplex PCR, while the TCRdb copy is restricted to in-frame clones and leaves out a portion. The data hold some 130,000 clones, with under 90% observed a single time. V was pared by 4 bases and J by 3 bases, with 12 bases between. This CDR3 is built from 14 residues. Germline V gene lookup returns CDR1 SGHDN and CDR2 FVKESK. Study-wide results and caveats: Vaccine-associated CD4 TCRs spanned spike, dominant at 160-218 and 743-854. Repertoires were sampled only after the peak T cell response. Baseline testing showed seropositivity in only a handful of AZD1222 recipients. White British people made up most donors, females outnumbered males, and clonal diversity was possibly underestimated.

About this clone itself: What it binds is not known.

V and J are TRBV14 and TRBJ1-2, with D hard to call. The clonotype comes from an adult in good health. The sample was peripheral blood, taken on day 0 of AZD1222 vaccination. The CDR3 nucleotides read TGTGCCAGCAGCCGATTGGGTGCGGACTATGGCTACACCTTC. Its protein is CASSRLGADYGYTF.